This record looks at one T cell receptor beta chain sequence and its context. As yet, its antigen is unknown. Germline V gives CDR1 SGHDN, CDR2 FVKESK. V was cut by 3 bases and J by 9 bases, with 6 bases left in between. This CDR3 is built from 11 residues. These data are taken from a study of identical twins' blood T cells. Study-wide results and limits: Twins reportedly had markedly more similar V usage than unrelated donors, even among out-of-frame TCRbeta clonotypes.

The donors were healthy female monozygous twins, three pairs in total. Likely shared infections and vaccines: all three twin pairs were reared together. Both ends of each TCR cDNA library bore sample-specific barcodes. Using its own MiXCR run on the 5' RACE reads, TCRdb lists one record per CDR3 protein. The sample lists 300,000 to 400,000 distinct CDR3 sequences, about 28% seen once, with 5.5% to 7% in the top ten. The sample comprised PBMCs. The J gene is TRBJ2-1, the V gene TRBV14; D unresolved. The TCR sequence derives from a woman aged 18-50 years in good health. CDR3 nucleotide sequence: TGTGCCAGCAGCCACGACGGTGAGCAGTTCTTC. Residues: CASSHDGEQFF.